These T cell receptor beta chains were read from a single sample in a study of CD8+ T cells in alopecia areata. The repertoire was sequenced with immunoSEQ multiplex PCR; TCRdb's copy has only in-frame clones and lacks some. The sample consists of over 10,000 clones, around three fifths of them appearing once. Sequencing was carried out using skin. The receptor source for this set is a human donor with alopecia areata. Both conserved end residues are part of each CDR3. The D gene is left open where the match is weak. Expanded clones are given a class, and other clones once, few, many or no size at all.

>-|-|TRBJ1-2|TRBV18
TGTGCCAGCTCACCAGCGACAGAGTATGGCTACACCTTC
CASSPATEYGYTF
>-|TRBD2|TRBJ2-1|TRBV5-4
TGTGCCAGCAGCCCTGGACTAGCGGGAGACGCTAGCTACAATGAGCAGTTCTTC
CASSPGLAGDASYNEQFF
>-|-|TRBJ1-1|TRBV6-1
TGTGCCAGCAGTGAAGTGTTGGGGTGGTTAGCTTTCTTT
CASSEVLGWLAFF
>medium-sized|TRBD1|TRBJ2-2|TRBV4-1
TGCGCCAGCAGGCGAGGGGGCCGGGCCGGGGAGCTGTTTTTT
CASRRGGRAGELFF
>-|-|TRBJ1-6|TRBV19
TGTGCCAGTAGTGGAGGACGGGATAATTCACCCCTCCACTTT
CASSGGRDNSPLHF
>-|TRBD2|TRBJ2-1|TRBV7-8
TGTGCCAGCAGCCCAGATCCCCGACTAGCGGAGAACAATGAGCAGTTCTTC
CASSPDPRLAENNEQFF
>-|-|TRBJ1-1|TRBV28
TGTGCCACCATGTACACTGAAGCTTTCTTT
CATMYTEAFF
>-|TRBD2|TRBJ2-2|TRBV11-3
TGTGCCAGCAGCTTAGATCAAGGCGGGAGTTTTTTACCCGGGGAGCTGTTTTTT
CASSLDQGGSFLPGELFF
>few|TRBD2|TRBJ2-1|TRBV4-1
TGCGCCAGCGGGACTAGCGGGAGGGCCGACTCCTACAATGAGCAGTTCTTC
CASGTSGRADSYNEQFF
>once|-|TRBJ2-3|TRBV10-3
TGTGCCATCAGTGATTCCGCCAGGGATGGCACAGATACGCAGTATTTT
CAISDSARDGTDTQYF
>large|-|TRBJ2-2|TRBV7-9
TGTGCCAGCAGCTTACAGGCAGCAACCGGGGAGCTGTTTTTT
CASSLQAATGELFF
>-|TRBD2|TRBJ2-7|TRBV27
TGTGCCAGCAGTTTAAGGGCTAGCGGGAGCCACGAGCAGTACTTC
CASSLRASGSHEQYF
>few|TRBD2|TRBJ2-7|TRBV2
TGTGCCAGCAGTGAATCGCTAGCGGGGTACGAGCAGTACTTC
CASSESLAGYEQYF
>-|TRBD1|TRBJ1-3|TRBV4-1
TGCGCCAGCATCCAGGCCCGGGACAGAGGAAACACCATATATTTT
CASIQARDRGNTIYF
>-|-|TRBJ1-4|TRBV14
TGTGCCAGCAGCCAAGCCGGGACACGAAGCGAAAAACTGTTTTTT
CASSQAGTRSEKLFF
>-|-|TRBJ1-1|TRBV30
TGTGCCTGGAGTCGAGCAGAAGCTTTCTTT
CAWSRAEAFF
>large|-|TRBJ2-1|TRBV28
TGTACCACTGGCGGGAAGGGTGAGCAGTTCTTC
CTTGGKGEQFF
>-|-|TRBJ2-7|TRBV6-6
TGTGCCAGCAGCCAAAACCCGGGCTACGAGCAGTACTTC
CASSQNPGYEQYF
>-|-|TRBJ2-3|TRBV6-5
TGTGCCAGCAGTTACAATGCAGATACGCAGTATTTT
CASSYNADTQYF
>medium-sized|-|TRBJ2-7|TRBV27
TGTGCCAGCAGTTTGGGCAGAAACTACGAGCAGTACTTC
CASSLGRNYEQYF
>-|TRBD2|TRBJ2-7|TRBV7-9
TGTGCCAGCAGCCGACTAGCGGGAGAGACCTACGAGCAGTACTTC
CASSRLAGETYEQYF
>once|-|TRBJ2-3|TRBV14
TGTGCCAGCAGCCAACCTGGCCAGGGCATGGCCTTTCGTTCCACAGATACGCAGTATTTT
CASSQPGQGMAFRSTDTQYF
>-|TRBD2|TRBJ2-7|TRBV23-1
TGCGCCAGCAGTCAATGGTTGGGACTAGCGGGAGATTGGGACTACGAGCAGTACTTC
CASSQWLGLAGDWDYEQYF
>-|-|TRBJ2-5|TRBV7-6
TGTGCCAGCAGCTTAGCGGTCGGCGACGGGGAGACCCAGTACTTC
CASSLAVGDGETQYF
>-|TRBD2|TRBJ2-7|TRBV9
TGTGCCAGCAGCGAAGGACTAGCGGGAGCGGGCTACGAGCAGTACTTC
CASSEGLAGAGYEQYF
>medium-sized|TRBD1|TRBJ2-3|TRBV5-4
TGTGCCAGCAGCACGGGACAGCTGACAGATACGCAGTATTTT
CASSTGQLTDTQYF
>few|-|TRBJ2-5|TRBV7-2
TGTGCCAGCAGCGCAGAAGAGACCCAGTACTTC
CASSAEETQYF
>once|TRBD2|TRBJ2-1|TRBV9
TGTGCCAGCAGCGGAGGACTAGCAGCAGGGTCGGAGTTCTTC
CASSGGLAAGSEFF
>-|-|TRBJ2-5|TRBV9
TGTGCCAGCAGCGTTTATCAGGGGATAGGGCAAGAGACCCAGTACTTC
CASSVYQGIGQETQYF
>few|-|TRBJ2-5|TRBV2
TGTGCCCTCGACTTCCACCGGGACCCCGGTCGGGAGACCCAGTACTTC
CALDFHRDPGRETQYF
>-|-|TRBJ1-1|TRBV30
TGTGCCTGGAGTCCGCAAATGAACACTGAAGCTTTCTTT
CAWSPQMNTEAFF
>-|-|TRBJ1-2|TRBV2
TGTGCCAGCTCAGAAGCCGTCCAGACAGGCCCGGCCTTC
CASSEAVQTGPAF
>-|TRBD1|TRBJ1-5|TRBV7-9
TGTGCCAGCAGCTTGCAGGGGGCGAGCAATCAGCCCCAGCATTTT
CASSLQGASNQPQHF
>-|-|TRBJ2-7|TRBV18
TGTGCCAGCACGCCCCAGGGTTCGGTACAATTCTACGAGCAGTACTTC
CASTPQGSVQFYEQYF
>few|-|TRBJ2-4|TRBV27
TGTGCCAGCAGTTTTAACAGCCTAGCCAAAAACATTCAGTACTTC
CASSFNSLAKNIQYF
>-|-|TRBJ2-5|TRBV15
TGTGCCACCAGCCAACCTCGACCTTTCCAAGAGACCCAGTACTTC
CATSQPRPFQETQYF
>-|-|TRBJ2-1|TRBV5-8
TGTGCCAGCAGCTTGACAGGCGGTGAGCAGTTCTTC
CASSLTGGEQFF
>once|-|TRBJ1-5|TRBV6-6
TGTGCCAGCAGTTTCTTGCGGGACACCAATCAGCCCCAGCATTTT
CASSFLRDTNQPQHF
>-|-|TRBJ1-1|TRBV28
TGTGCCAGCAGTCCCCCCCGCAGGGAATGGGGGAACACTGAAGCTTTCTTT
CASSPPRREWGNTEAFF
>few|-|TRBJ1-2|TRBV29-1
TGCAGCGTTGGTGTCCGGGCTGACTATGGCTACACCTTC
CSVGVRADYGYTF